The 3 T cell receptor beta chains in this list originate from one sample, sequenced in a study of OX40 agonist ivuxolimab in advanced cancers. The assay was immunoSEQ multiplex PCR, and TCRdb's table has in-frame clones only and misses some. The sample lists about 120,000 clones, roughly nine tenths seen once, with about 0.55% in the top ten. The sequenced sample was CD4+ or CD8+ T cells sorted from blood, obtained in a trial of the OX40 agonist ivuxolimab. The origin of the receptors is an adult with an advanced solid tumor such as melanoma, head and neck, liver or kidney cancer.

V usage is TRBV25-1 and J usage is TRBJ1-6, with 9 bases aligning to TRBD1. The trim removed 5 bases at V and 14 bases at J, leaving 13 bases unmatched. Germline-derived CDR1 and CDR2 are MGHDK and SYGVNS. The CDR3 runs to 15 residues. The CDR3 spells CASSRGDREGPTLHF. CDR3 coding DNA: TGTGCCAGCAGTCGGGGGGACAGGGAGGGCCCCACCCTCCACTTT.

J is TRBJ2-5 and V is TRBV30; 11 nucleotides match TRBD2. This CDR3 spans 14 amino acids. Germline values: CDR1 GTSNPN, CDR2 SVGIG (reference sequence). The ends lost 3 bases at V and 5 bases at J; junction bases unmatched: 5. The CDR3 region is CAWSRGLAGETQYF. The CDR3 bases are TGTGCCTGGAGCCGAGGACTAGCGGGCGAGACCCAGTACTTC.

This clone appeared a single time. The chain links TRBV6-5 to TRBJ2-5; D may be TRBD1 or TRBD2 (7 bases each). The CDR3 has 14 amino acids. The V gene lost 7 bases and the J gene lost 5 bases, with 17 bases spanning the gap. Germline CDR1 MNHEY, CDR2 SVGAGI. CDR3 protein: CASKPGGAGETQYF. The CDR3 nucleotides are TGTGCCAGCAAACCAGGGGGGGCCGGGGAGACCCAGTACTTC.